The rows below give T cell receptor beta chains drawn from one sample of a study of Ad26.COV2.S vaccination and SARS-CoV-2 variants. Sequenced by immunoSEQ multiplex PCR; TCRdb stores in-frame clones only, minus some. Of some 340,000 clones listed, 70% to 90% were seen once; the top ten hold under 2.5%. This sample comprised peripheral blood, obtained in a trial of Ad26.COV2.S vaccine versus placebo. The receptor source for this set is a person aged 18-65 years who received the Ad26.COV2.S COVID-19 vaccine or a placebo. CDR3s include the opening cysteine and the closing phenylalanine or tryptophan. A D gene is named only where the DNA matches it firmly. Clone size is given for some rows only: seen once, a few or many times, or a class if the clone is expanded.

DNA: TGCGCCAGCAGCTTAAAGCGGCAAGAGACCCAGTACTTC
CDR3: CASSLKRQETQYF
J: TRBJ2-5
size: -
D: -
V: TRBV5-1
length: 13

DNA: TGTGCCAGCAGCCAAGACCAAGGCCTGGTCATGAACACTGAAGCTTTCTTT
CDR3: CASSQDQGLVMNTEAFF
J: TRBJ1-1
size: -
D: -
V: TRBV6-2/TRBV6-3
length: 17

DNA: TGCAGCGTACTAGCGGGGGGGCCGGTTGAGCAGTTCTTC
CDR3: CSVLAGGPVEQFF
J: TRBJ2-1
size: -
D: TRBD2
V: TRBV29-1
length: 13

DNA: TGTGCCAGCAGTTGGGACAGGCTCCAAGAGACCCAGTACTTC
CDR3: CASSWDRLQETQYF
J: TRBJ2-5
size: -
D: TRBD1
V: TRBV6-5
length: 14

DNA: TGTGCCAGCACCGGCGCCGAGACAGGGGGTAATGAGCAGTTCTTC
CDR3: CASTGAETGGNEQFF
J: TRBJ2-1
size: -
D: TRBD1
V: TRBV11-3
length: 15

DNA: TGTGCCAAGTCCTACAATGAGCAGTTCTTC
CDR3: CAKSYNEQFF
J: TRBJ2-1
size: -
D: -
V: TRBV27
length: 10

DNA: TGCGCCAGCAGCCATGAACAGGGACCTAGCTCCTACGAGCAGTACTTC
CDR3: CASSHEQGPSSYEQYF
J: TRBJ2-7
size: -
D: -
V: TRBV4-1
length: 16

DNA: TGTGCCTGGAGTGGGGCGGTGAACACTGAAGCTTTCTTT
CDR3: CAWSGAVNTEAFF
J: TRBJ1-1
size: -
D: -
V: TRBV30
length: 13

DNA: TGTGCCAGTAGCGACCTCAGGAACCCTAGCGATGAGCAGTTCTTC
CDR3: CASSDLRNPSDEQFF
J: TRBJ2-1
size: -
D: -
V: TRBV19
length: 15

DNA: TGTGCCAGCAGTCCACACCTTAATGAAAAACTGTTTTTT
CDR3: CASSPHLNEKLFF
J: TRBJ1-4
size: few
D: -
V: TRBV28
length: 13

DNA: TGTGCCAGCAGTCGACAGGGAAACTATGGCTACACCTTC
CDR3: CASSRQGNYGYTF
J: TRBJ1-2
size: -
D: TRBD1
V: TRBV6-5
length: 13